Reported below is one T cell receptor beta chain. Its cognate antigen is unknown. These data belong to a study of shared clonotypes between healthy human individuals. Several immunoSEQ plates held equal portions of the genomic DNA taken from each subset. Using immunoSEQ multiplex PCR, the repertoire was profiled, and TCRdb retains in-frame clones only, with some absent. This sample has about 510,000 clones, with 90% to 97% found just once. The germline gives CDR1 MNHEY, CDR2 SMNVEV (reference sequence). V lost 2 bases and J lost 10, with 12 bases in between. This CDR3 has 13 amino acids. Study-wide results and limits: Since donors were few, the genetic and exposure-history diversity represented was limited.

This TCR derives from a woman aged 30 to 39 in good health. Sequencing was performed on naive CD4+ T cells sorted from blood. Specified subset: CD45RA+ positively selected. This chain uses TRBV27 with TRBJ2-1; TRBD1 might be the D (6 bases). Here the CDR3 DNA reads TGTGCCAGCAGTTTACTCCGAGGGACAGAGCAGTTCTTC. Its protein is CASSLLRGTEQFF.